Below, one TCR beta chain is given with its context. The sample comes from a study of blood T cell repertoires in COVID-19. TCRdb keeps only in-frame clones here, not all; method: immunoSEQ multiplex PCR. Among tens of thousands of clones listed, 89% were seen once. Sequencing was carried out using peripheral blood. This TCR came from a man older than 75 with acute or convalescent COVID-19.

In DNA form, the CDR3 reads TGCAGTGCCAGTGGGAGTGATGAATTTGATACGCAGTATTTT. Translation: CSASGSDEFDTQYF. This sequence joins TRBV20-1 and TRBJ2-3; a possible D gene is TRBD2 (5 bases). The CDR3 runs to 14 residues. CDR1 is DFQATT and CDR2 is SNEGSKA in the germline V gene (reference sequence). Trimming took 6 bases from V and 6 from J, leaving 19 bases between them.